This T cell receptor beta chain was captured in a study of T cell responses to AZD1222 COVID-19 vaccine (dated by TCRdb to about 2021). About the full investigation: TCR sequencing covered 230 to 250 trial participants: 200 to 220 given two doses of AZD1222 and about 26 given two doses of MenACWY control vaccine. Trial participants were enrolled into age subgroups of 18-55, 56-69 and 70-plus years, which contained around 150, 29 and 61 TCR-sequenced participants, respectively.

The CDR3 has 15 amino acids, counting the end cysteine and phenylalanine. The read is trimmed to its CDR3 DNA, 45 bases read in frame from base 1. At the junction V is shortened by 2 bases and J by 2 bases, with 10 bases in between. From the germline V gene, CDR1 is SGHTA and CDR2 is FQGNSA. The CDR3 regions of human TCRbeta chains were analyzed by immunosequencing. Regarding the original processing steps: Repertoire TCRs were matched against a reference library of SARS-CoV-2-specific TCRs generated with the MIRA antigen-specificity platform. Breadth was defined as the fraction of unique TCRs that were SARS-CoV-2-associated, and depth was defined as the fraction of total T cells that were SARS-CoV-2-associated. Using the MIRA data, each spike-specific TCR was assigned both to the spike region to which the TCR was reactive and to a CD4 or CD8 class. Log10-transformed breadth and depth values were compared by one-way ANOVA with Sidak's multiple comparisons tests. Imported from immuneACCESS, the table was reduced by TCRdb to in-frame sequences with V and J called. These copies leave out some clones; in studies compared against another copy, an unresolved V gene accounts for under half, and the cause of the remainder is not known. The V and J calls and the clone size are those of that table, but D and trimming were determined from the DNA. Here the sample has approximately 110,000 clones; about 90% occur a single time. The leading ten clones occupy around 8.2% of the sample.

The sample's time point, from its label and the paper: about 28 days (+/-7) after the second vaccine dose. AZD1222 recipients whose second dose came at about 4 weeks and those whose second dose came at about 12 weeks were combined into one group, since spike-specific TCR depth and breadth did not differ between the two schedules. Vaccinee samples came from UK trials COV001 and COV002, including a single-blind randomized controlled phase 2/3 trial of AZD1222 (ChAdOx1 nCoV-19) in healthy adults. For TCRbeta chain sequencing, PBMC samples were collected from trial participants at day 0 and at day 28 after the second dose. Concerning this clone itself: Its antigen target is currently unknown. Base qualities are not recorded, but no much larger clone differs from it by a single base.

Summary of the overall study and its limitations: Participants were mostly white British, with more females than males. The authors suggested clonal diversity may have been underestimated. Reportedly, almost half of the unique spike-specific TCRs recognized epitopes lying outside the regions that are mutated in the B.1.351 and B.1.1.7 variants. Vaccine-associated CD4 TCRs spanned the whole spike protein, with dominant responses in regions 160-218 and 743-854. After two AZD1222 doses, spike-specific TCR breadth and depth were significantly higher than at day 0 and than in MenACWY recipients. The 56-69-year group was small, and its depth increase did not reach significance, likely because of low power. No day 14 peak-response samples were available, so repertoires were characterized only after the peak T cell response. Conclusions about previously exposed vaccinees are limited, since just five or six AZD1222 recipients were seropositive for SARS-CoV-2 at baseline.

Sequenced here: peripheral blood, sampled 28 days after the second AZD1222 dose. The chain links TRBV7-2 with TRBJ1-5, with the D segment identity uncertain. This receptor was identified in an adult who received the AZD1222 COVID-19 vaccine. The CDR3 has the sequence CASSLNGQGNQPQHF. The sequenced DNA: TGTGCCAGCAGCTTAAATGGTCAGGGCAATCAGCCCCAGCATTTT.